This T cell receptor (beta chain) was sequenced during a study of T cell clusters in autoimmune cytopenias. Study-wide points: Physiological T cell clusters of healthy donors were apparently absent in primary autoimmune cytopenia patients. The T cell clusters were defined only in silico, without experimental functional validation.

CDR3 length equals 15 residues. CDR1 and CDR2 from the germline V gene are LNHDA and SQIVND (reference sequence). TRB was amplified from around 250 ng of peripheral blood genomic DNA per sample. One tube held mixed TRB-A and TRB-B primer pools for touch-down PCR. TCRdb reprocessed the multiplex PCR reads and keeps a single row for each CDR3 protein, giving no DNA. The sample's table shows 12,000 or so distinct CDR3 sequences. According to its frequency, this clonotype is medium-sized. No antigen is known for it. The V gene is TRBV19, the J gene TRBJ2-3; TCRdb's assignment of TRBD2 cannot be checked, as there is no DNA. This clonotype originated in a human donor with an autoimmune cytopenia or autoimmune hepatitis (not recorded which). The material sequenced was peripheral blood. The CDR3 reads CASSSGAGGADTQYF.